A selection of T cell receptor beta chains follows, all from one sample in a study of blood T cell repertoires in COVID-19. Only in-frame clones appear in the TCRdb table, and some are missing; sequencing was by immunoSEQ multiplex PCR. The table lists some 150,000 clones, roughly 86% of them singletons, with 3% to 4.5% in the top ten. Sequences were obtained from peripheral blood. These receptors all come from an older woman who had recovered from COVID-19. The CDR3 runs from the conserved cysteine through the conserved F or W. D genes are given only for firm matches. Where a row states a size, it is once, few, many or the class of an expanded clone; other rows omit it.

V	size	D	J	length	DNA	CDR3
TRBV10-2	NA	NA	TRBJ1-3	13	TGCGCCAGCAGAGTAAGGGAGGGAAACACCATATATTTT	CASRVREGNTIYF
TRBV19	NA	NA	TRBJ1-2	11	TGTGCCAGTAGTCGCGGTCACGACAGCACCTTC	CASSRGHDSTF
TRBV5-1	few	NA	TRBJ1-4	13	TGCGCCAGCAGCCTAGCAGCCGGGGAAAAACTGTTTTTT	CASSLAAGEKLFF
TRBV5-1	NA	NA	TRBJ2-5	15	TGCGCCAGCAGCTTGGGTTCAAGGGGCCAAGAGACCCAGTACTTC	CASSLGSRGQETQYF
TRBV28	NA	NA	TRBJ1-5	16	TGTGCCAGCAGTTTATTCACAGCAAATAGCAATCAGCCCCAGCATTTT	CASSLFTANSNQPQHF
TRBV12-3/TRBV12-4	NA	NA	TRBJ2-7	12	TGTGCCAGCAGCCCGGGTTTCCTGGAGCAGTACTTC	CASSPGFLEQYF
TRBV27	NA	NA	TRBJ2-7	14	TGTGCCAGCAGCTCACTCCAGGGTTCCTACGAGCAGTACTTC	CASSSLQGSYEQYF
TRBV28	many	NA	TRBJ1-5	17	TGTGCCAGCAGTTTAGAGACCGGGGACTTTAGCAATCAGCCCCAGCATTTT	CASSLETGDFSNQPQHF
TRBV14	NA	TRBD1	TRBJ1-1	15	TGTGCCAGCAGCCCGGGACAGGGGGCTCGGGCTGAAGCTTTCTTT	CASSPGQGARAEAFF
TRBV18	NA	NA	TRBJ1-6	12	TGTGCCAGCTCACTACAGGATTCACCCCTCCACTTT	CASSLQDSPLHF
TRBV28	once	NA	TRBJ1-5	15	TGTGCCAGCAGTCCGACGGGGAGGCAAAATCAGCCCCAGCATTTT	CASSPTGRQNQPQHF
TRBV5-1	NA	NA	TRBJ2-2	14	TGCGCCAGCAGCTCTACCACTAGCACCGGGGAGCTGTTTTTT	CASSSTTSTGELFF
TRBV28	NA	NA	TRBJ2-5	12	TGTGCCAGCAGTTTATGGCAGAAGACCCAGTACTTC	CASSLWQKTQYF
TRBV3-1/TRBV3-2	few	NA	TRBJ2-2	14	TGTGCCAGCAGCCAAGTTCGAGACACCGGGGAGCTGTTTTTT	CASSQVRDTGELFF
TRBV6-6	NA	TRBD1	TRBJ1-2	15	TGTGCCAGCAGCCTGAGGGGGCAGGGGGGTGGTGGCTACACCTTC	CASSLRGQGGGGYTF
TRBV7-9	NA	TRBD2	TRBJ2-1	15	TGTGCCAGCAGCTTAGCCGGGACTAGCGGGGGCCGTAAGTTCTTC	CASSLAGTSGGRKFF
TRBV28	once	TRBD1	TRBJ2-5	14	TGTGCCAGCAGTTCTCCCAGGGGGAGAGAGACCCAGTACTTC	CASSSPRGRETQYF
TRBV29-1	few	NA	TRBJ2-7	14	TGCAGCGTTCGAGCGCTGGCTGATGCCTACGAGCAGTACTTC	CSVRALADAYEQYF
TRBV2	NA	NA	TRBJ2-7	14	TGTGCCAGCAGTGAACAGGGCCGGGGGAACGAGCAGTACTTC	CASSEQGRGNEQYF
TRBV25-1	NA	TRBD2	TRBJ2-1	15	TGTGCCACCCACCCCAGTGGATCTAGCGGGAATGAGCAGTTCTTC	CATHPSGSSGNEQFF
TRBV24-1	once	NA	TRBJ2-5	14	TGTGCCACCAGTGACCGTGACACTCAAGAGACCCAGTACTTC	CATSDRDTQETQYF
TRBV7-2	NA	TRBD2	TRBJ2-1	15	TGTGCCAGCAGCTTAGCGCTGGCGGGGGACAATGAGCAGTTCTTC	CASSLALAGDNEQFF
TRBV5-8	few	TRBD2	TRBJ2-3	16	TGTGCCAGCAGCTTGGGGACGGGGGGGGCCACAGATACGCAGTATTTT	CASSLGTGGATDTQYF
TRBV7-3	NA	NA	TRBJ1-1	14	TGTGCCAGCAGCCGCCAGAGGGAAGGGACTGAAGCTTTCTTT	CASSRQREGTEAFF
TRBV11-3	NA	NA	TRBJ2-1	15	TGTGCCAGCAGCTTAGGAAAAGGGGTTTACAATGAGCAGTTCTTC	CASSLGKGVYNEQFF
TRBV7-9	NA	TRBD1	TRBJ1-1	15	TGTGCCAGCAGCGGAAGACAGGGGGAAAACACTGAAGCTTTCTTT	CASSGRQGENTEAFF
TRBV24-1	NA	TRBD1	TRBJ2-1	16	TGTGCCACCAGTGATCCCCCGGGACAGGCCTACAATGAGCAGTTCTTC	CATSDPPGQAYNEQFF
TRBV5-1	NA	NA	TRBJ1-4	14	TGCGCCAGTAAGACAGGAGCAACTAATGAAAAACTGTTTTTT	CASKTGATNEKLFF
TRBV20-1	NA	NA	TRBJ1-1	14	TGCAGTGCTAGTACGCCGGCGCGGGGCACTGAAGCTTTCTTT	CSASTPARGTEAFF
TRBV6-5	NA	NA	TRBJ1-4	15	TGTGCCAGCAGTTACTCCGGGGCAACTAATGAAAAACTGTTTTTT	CASSYSGATNEKLFF
TRBV27	NA	TRBD1	TRBJ1-5	15	TGTGCCAGCAGTTACTCGACAGGGCAGGGTCAGCCCCAGCATTTT	CASSYSTGQGQPQHF
TRBV5-1	NA	NA	TRBJ2-7	17	TGCGCCAGCAGCCGCCACTCGGGGGGACAAGCTTCCTACGAGCAGTACTTC	CASSRHSGGQASYEQYF
TRBV3-1/TRBV3-2	NA	TRBD1	TRBJ1-1	15	TGTGCCAGCAGCCCGAAGACAGGGGTAAACACTGAAGCTTTCTTT	CASSPKTGVNTEAFF
TRBV12-3/TRBV12-4	NA	TRBD1	TRBJ1-1	13	TGTGCCAGCAAGGGGACAGGGGGTGTGAAAGCTTTCTTT	CASKGTGGVKAFF
TRBV28	NA	TRBD1	TRBJ1-5	18	TGTGCCAGCAGATTCACAGGAATTAGGACAGGGGCAAGGGAGCCCCAGCATTTT	CASRFTGIRTGAREPQHF
TRBV11-2	NA	TRBD2	TRBJ2-7	16	TGTGCCAGCAGCTCCCGGGGGAGGGATTGGTCCTACGAGCAGTACTTC	CASSSRGRDWSYEQYF
TRBV2	NA	TRBD1	TRBJ2-1	14	TGTGCCAGCAGTGAACTAGGGCAGGGGGATGAGCAGTTCTTC	CASSELGQGDEQFF
TRBV28	NA	NA	TRBJ2-7	15	TGTGCCAGCAATATCCTGGGGCAGACCGTGGGGGAGCAGTACTTC	CASNILGQTVGEQYF
TRBV27	NA	NA	TRBJ2-7	15	TGTGCCAGCAGTTTTGAAAACAGACCTTTCTACGAGCAGTACTTC	CASSFENRPFYEQYF
TRBV7-6	NA	NA	TRBJ2-5	12	TGTGCCAGCAGCTACTTCCAAGAGACCCAGTACTTC	CASSYFQETQYF